This T cell receptor beta chain was obtained from a study of beta chain features in type 1 diabetes. Sorted cells reached over 98% purity in every population. The sample holds a few counts of this clone. Its antigen is not identified. The CDR3 has 15 amino acids. Trimming stripped 3 bases from V and 0 bases from J, with 6 bases between. Germline CDR1 and CDR2: SGHTA and FQGNSA. The sequenced template was cDNA made from the entire isolated RNA. Sequenced by immunoSEQ multiplex PCR; TCRdb stores in-frame clones only, minus some. The table shows a few hundred thousand clones, with around a tenth occurring only once. Study findings and constraints: Patients showed naive, central memory and Treg TCRB repertoires that appeared more similar than those of healthy donors. TCRB CDR3s were moderately but significantly shorter in Type 1 diabetes patients in all four CD4+ subsets.

The gene calls are TRBV7-2 and TRBJ2-6, with no clear D. This receptor was identified in a man aged 30 to 45 with type 1 diabetes. Input material: central memory CD4+ T cells from blood. CDR3 sequence reads: CASSFITSGANVLTF. CDR3 nucleotides: TGTGCCAGCAGCTTTATAACCTCTGGGGCCAACGTCCTGACTTTC. Together with reference TRBV7-2 and TRBJ2-6, the CDR3 gives the full variable domain: GAGVSQSPSNKVTEKGKDVELRCDPISGHTALYWYRQSLGQGLEFLIYFQGNSAPDKSGLPSDRFSAERTGGSVSTLTIQRTQQEDSAVYLCASSFITSGANVLTFGAGSRLTVL.